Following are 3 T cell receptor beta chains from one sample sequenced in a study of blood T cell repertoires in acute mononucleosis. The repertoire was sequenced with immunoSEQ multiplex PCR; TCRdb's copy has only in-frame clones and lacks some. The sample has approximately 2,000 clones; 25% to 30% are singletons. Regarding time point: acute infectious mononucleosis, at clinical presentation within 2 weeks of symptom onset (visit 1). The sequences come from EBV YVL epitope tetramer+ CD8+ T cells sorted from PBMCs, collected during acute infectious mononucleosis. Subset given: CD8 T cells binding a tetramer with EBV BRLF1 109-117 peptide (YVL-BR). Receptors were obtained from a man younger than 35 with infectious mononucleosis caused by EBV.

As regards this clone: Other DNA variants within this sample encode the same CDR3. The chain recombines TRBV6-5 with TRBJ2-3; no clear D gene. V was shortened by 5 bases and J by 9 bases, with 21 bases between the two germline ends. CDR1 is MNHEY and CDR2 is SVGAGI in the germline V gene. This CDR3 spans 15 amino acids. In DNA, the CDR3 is TGTGCCAGCAGTGCCGTTCTTGGGTCAGCGTCGACGCAGTATTTT. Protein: CASSAVLGSASTQYF.

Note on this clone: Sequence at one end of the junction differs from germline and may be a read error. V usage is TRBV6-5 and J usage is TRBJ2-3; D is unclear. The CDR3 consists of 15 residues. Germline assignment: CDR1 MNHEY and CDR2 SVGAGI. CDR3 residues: CGSSALLGSASTQYF. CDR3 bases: TGTGGCAGCAGTGCGCTACTTGGGTCAGCGTCGACGCAGTATTTT.

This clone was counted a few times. DNA for the CDR3: TGTGCCAGTGCCCTACTTGGGTCAGCGTCGACGCAGTATTTT. Its protein product is CASALLGSASTQYF. The chain is built from TRBV6-6 and TRBJ2-3; no reliable D call. CDR3 length: 14 residues. The germline V gene has CDR1 MNHNY and CDR2 SVGAGI (reference sequence). Trimming removed 9 bases at V and 9 bases at J, with 22 bases between.